This entry is about one TCR beta chain. As yet, its antigen is unknown. The germline V gene has CDR1 KGHSH and CDR2 LQKENI. This CDR3 is 23 amino acids long. With 3 bases clipped from V and 2 bases from J, the junction kept 30 bases outside the gene matches. Assay: immunoSEQ multiplex PCR; the TCRdb copy retains only in-frame clones and omits some. The sample lists 100,000 to 150,000 clones, 85% occurring once. This entry is derived from a study of cytomegalovirus exposure and HLA in healthy donors. The study's findings and limits: The tendency of first-cohort TCR clusters to co-occur in the 120 or so validation repertoires was identified by a subsequent analysis. Most TCR sequences showed up rarely, but some public TCRs showed up in many donors. Published work reported that the classifier diagnosed cytomegalovirus status with high specificity and sensitivity. The study flagged approximately 180 TCR beta chains as cytomegalovirus-associated.

The rearrangement uses TRBV18 and TRBJ2-7, with 8 positions matching TRBD2. Sequenced material: PBMCs. The sequence was collected from a woman aged 25-40 years in good health and CMV-seronegative. CDR3: CASSPTMPFGTSSKGDWTYEQYF. The DNA of the CDR3 is TGTGCCAGCTCACCTACCATGCCCTTCGGGACTAGTTCGAAAGGAGACTGGACCTACGAGCAGTACTTC. The full variable domain, in which reference TRBV18 and TRBJ2-7 provide the parts outside the CDR3, is NAGVMQNPRHLVRRRGQEARLRCSPMKGHSHVYWYRQLPEEGLKFMVYLQKENIIDESGMPKERFSAEFPKEGPSILRIQQVVRGDSAAYFCASSPTMPFGTSSKGDWTYEQYFGPGTRLTVT.